The sequence of this TCR beta chain was determined in a study of cytomegalovirus exposure and HLA in healthy donors. A multiplex PCR was run with 60 Vbeta primers and 13 Jbeta primers. TCRdb keeps only in-frame clones here, not all; method: immunoSEQ multiplex PCR. The sample records around 140,000 clones, 70% to 85% being singletons. Looked up from germline, CDR1 is SGHNT and CDR2 is YENEEA. The CDR3 contains 14 residues. Trimming at V came to 6 bases and at J to 4 bases, leaving 7 bases not matched to a gene. This sequence originates from a woman aged 55-75 years in good health and CMV-seropositive. Sequencing was carried out using PBMCs. This rearrangement joins TRBV11-3 to TRBJ2-3; 7 bases agree with TRBD1. Written as DNA, the CDR3 is TGTGCCAGCAGTAAACGACAGGGATCAGATACGCAGTATTTT. Translation gives CASSKRQGSDTQYF.